Each of the 29 T cell receptor beta chains below was sequenced from the same sample in a study of blood T cell repertoires in COVID-19. Assay: immunoSEQ multiplex PCR; the TCRdb copy retains only in-frame clones and omits some. The table shows over 130,000 clones, with 60% to 80% occurring only once. The sample comprised peripheral blood. Receptor source: a woman aged 50 to 60 with active or convalescent COVID-19.

A few counts support this clone. This chain connects TRBV5-4 to TRBJ2-1, with D perhaps matching TRBD2 (6 bases). Trimming left V 4 bases short and J 0 bases short, with 11 bases between. This CDR3 is built from 15 residues. The germline gives CDR1 SGHNT, CDR2 YYREEE (reference sequence). The CDR3 DNA is TGTGCCAGCAGCGCACGGGAGTACTCCTACAATGAGCAGTTCTTC. Translated, it gives CASSAREYSYNEQFF.

This chain uses TRBV6-2 or TRBV6-3 with TRBJ2-7; 14 bases align to TRBD2. Trimming removed 4 bases from V and 7 bases from J; junction bases left unmatched: 12. CDR1 MNHEY and CDR2 SVGEGT come from the germline V gene. This CDR3 has 17 amino acids. The CDR3 sequence: CASSSPSGTSGSGEQYF. CDR3 sequence (DNA): TGTGCCAGCAGTTCGCCCTCCGGGACTAGCGGGAGTGGGGAGCAGTACTTC.

The chain is built from TRBV3-1 (or the pseudogene TRBV3-2) and TRBJ2-7, with a weak D call TRBD2 (5 bases). The CDR3 consists of 14 residues. CDR1 LGHDT and CDR2 YNNKEL come from the germline V gene (reference sequence). Trimming removed 2 bases at V and 0 bases at J, with 8 bases between. CDR3 in amino acids: CASSQNRDSYEQYF. The CDR3 coding sequence is TGTGCCAGCAGCCAAAACCGGGACTCCTACGAGCAGTACTTC.

This clone has more than one count but fewer than ten. This rearrangement joins TRBV12-3 or TRBV12-4 to TRBJ2-5; the D gene is possibly TRBD1 (5 bases). Between the trimmed V and J ends, which lost 2 bases and 5 bases, there was a span of 9 bases. CDR3 size: 13 residues. DNA of the CDR3: TGTGCCAGCAGTTTATATCAGGGCGAGACCCAGTACTTC. Encoded protein: CASSLYQGETQYF.

V gene TRBV19 combines with J gene TRBJ1-2; TRBD1 might be the D (5 bases). The CDR3 length is 15 residues. CDR1 is LNHDA and CDR2 is SQIVND in the germline V gene (reference sequence). Trimming removed 7 bases at V and 0 bases at J, with 15 bases between. CDR3 region: CASTALDSANYGYTF. CDR3 in DNA: TGTGCCAGTACGGCCCTAGACAGCGCTAACTATGGCTACACCTTC.

J is TRBJ2-3 and V is TRBV5-1; D unresolved. Germline assignment: CDR1 SGHRS and CDR2 YFSETQ. Trimming removed 2 bases at V and 3 bases at J, with 10 bases between. The CDR3 runs to 14 residues. CDR3 residues: CASSFNPITDTQYF. The CDR3 bases are TGCGCCAGCAGCTTCAACCCTATAACAGATACGCAGTATTTT.

This clone came up once. The chain joins TRBV19 to TRBJ1-5; tentatively, D is TRBD1 (5 bases). CDR3 length: 15 residues. Germline lookup yields CDR1 LNHDA and CDR2 SQIVND (reference sequence). V was shortened by 10 bases and J by 1 base, with 17 bases between the two germline ends. The CDR3 sequence: CATVPRQGSNQPQHF. The CDR3 region has the DNA TGTGCCACCGTCCCGAGGCAGGGAAGCAATCAGCCCCAGCATTTT. Full variable domain (rest looked up from reference TRBV19 and TRBJ1-5): DGGITQSPKYLFRKEGQNVTLSCEQNLNHDAMYWYRQDPGQGLRLIYYSQIVNDFQKGDIAEGYSVSREKKESFPLTVTSAQKNPTAFYLCATVPRQGSNQPQHFGDGTRLSIL.

The chain has TRBV7-9 and TRBJ2-1, with a possible D match to TRBD2 (6 bases). Trimming left V 5 bases short and J 4 bases short, with 18 bases between. The CDR3 spans 16 residues. Germline-derived CDR1 and CDR2 are SEHNR and FQNEAQ (reference sequence). CDR3 loop: CASSHIAELGYNEQFF. CDR3 sequence (DNA): TGTGCCAGCAGCCATATAGCGGAGTTGGGTTACAATGAGCAGTTCTTC.

The V and J genes are TRBV18 and TRBJ2-3; 12 bases are a match to TRBD1. CDR3 length: 21 residues. With 3 bases clipped from V and 1 base from J, the junction kept 17 bases outside the gene matches. Germline V gene data show CDR1 as KGHSH and CDR2 as LQKENI. The CDR3 spells CASSPPLGTGGDKSRTDTQYF. Written as DNA, the CDR3 is TGTGCCAGCTCACCGCCTCTTGGGACAGGGGGCGATAAATCCCGCACAGATACGCAGTATTTT.

J is TRBJ2-1 and V is TRBV19, with 11 nucleotides matching TRBD1. With 6 bases clipped from V and 7 bases from J, the junction kept 11 bases outside the gene matches. CDR1 is LNHDA, CDR2 SQIVND, per germline (reference sequence). The CDR3 spans 16 residues. CDR3 sequence: CASRRLGTGGWNEQFF. The CDR3 nucleotides read TGTGCCAGTAGGAGGTTGGGGACAGGGGGTTGGAATGAGCAGTTCTTC.

This clone was seen more than once but under ten times. The rearrangement links TRBV6-2 or TRBV6-3 to TRBJ2-7; D ambiguous. The CDR3 runs 16 residues. Trimming took off 0 bases at V and 0 bases at J, with 12 bases between the two ends. From germline, CDR1 is MNHEY and CDR2 SVGEGT. The CDR3 region is CASSYSSRASSYEQYF. For the CDR3, the DNA is TGTGCCAGCAGTTACTCGTCCCGTGCGAGCTCCTACGAGCAGTACTTC.

The chain is built from TRBV3-1 (or the pseudogene TRBV3-2) and TRBJ2-1; 8 bases match TRBD2. V lost 4 bases, J lost 7 bases, and 6 bases stayed unmatched. The CDR3 sequence is 14 residues long. Per the germline V gene, CDR1 is LGHDT and CDR2 is YNNKEL (reference sequence). CDR3 nucleotides: TGTGCCAGCAGCCTTAGCGGGAAATGGAATGAGCAGTTCTTC. It specifies CASSLSGKWNEQFF.

V usage is TRBV7-6 and J usage is TRBJ2-2; D remains ambiguous. Trimming took off 3 bases at V and 3 bases at J, with 5 bases between the two ends. This CDR3 is 13 amino acids long. CDR1 and CDR2 from the germline V gene are SGHVS and FNYEAQ. This CDR3 reads CASSFQYTGELFF. The CDR3 DNA sequence: TGTGCCAGCAGCTTCCAATACACCGGGGAGCTGTTTTTT.

V gene TRBV7-8 combines with J gene TRBJ2-5; TRBD2 matches 10 bases. Germline V CDR1 and CDR2: SGHVS, FQNEAQ. V gave up 1 base and J gave up 5 bases; unmatched junction bases: 7. The CDR3 runs to 16 residues. The CDR3: CASSLGAGTSVETQYF. Written as DNA, the CDR3 is TGTGCCAGCAGCTTAGGGGCCGGGACTAGCGTCGAGACCCAGTACTTC.

This clone has a handful of counts. The chain combines TRBV7-7 with TRBJ2-5; 8 bases align to TRBD1. The germline CDR1 and CDR2 sequences are SSHAT and FNYEAQ (reference sequence). The CDR3 extends over 13 amino acids. The ends lost 8 bases at V and 5 bases at J; junction bases unmatched: 7. CDR3 residues: CASSTGARETQYF. CDR3 DNA sequence: TGTGCCAGCTCGACAGGGGCCCGGGAGACCCAGTACTTC. The variable domain in full, with the rest retrieved from reference TRBV7-7 and TRBJ2-5, is GAGVSQSPRYKVTKRGQDVTLRCDPISSHATLYWYQQALGQGPEFLTYFNYEAQPDKSGLPSDRFSAERPEGSISTLTIQRTEQRDSAMYRCASSTGARETQYFGPGTRLLVL.

This chain links TRBV19 with TRBJ1-1, with TRBD1 matching 7 bases. Germline lookup yields CDR1 LNHDA and CDR2 SQIVND (reference sequence). V lost 6 bases to trimming and J lost 4 bases; unmatched junction nucleotides: 8. The CDR3 has 14 residues. The CDR3 protein is CASSGQVTSTEAFF. The CDR3 DNA follows: TGTGCCAGTAGCGGACAGGTGACGTCCACTGAAGCTTTCTTT.

This clone was seen just once. This sequence joins TRBV29-1 and TRBJ2-3, with 10 bases aligning to TRBD2. The CDR3 is 14 amino acids. V lost 5 bases and J lost 4; bases outside the gene matches: 6. Germline lookup yields CDR1 SQVTM and CDR2 ANQGSEA. CDR3 residues: CSVSLAGEADTQYF. CDR3 in DNA: TGCAGCGTTTCCCTAGCGGGAGAGGCAGATACGCAGTATTTT.

This clone was seen only once. The J gene is TRBJ1-2, the V gene TRBV3-1 (or the pseudogene TRBV3-2); no reliable D call. This CDR3 contains 16 residues. CDR1 LGHDT and CDR2 YNNKEL come from the germline V gene (reference sequence). Trimming left V 0 bases short and J 4 bases short, with 15 bases between. The CDR3 sequence: CASSQEALVGSYGYTF. CDR3 nucleotide sequence: TGTGCCAGCAGCCAAGAGGCCCTCGTGGGGAGCTATGGCTACACCTTC.

V is TRBV4-2 and J is TRBJ2-7, with TRBD1 matching 7 bases. Germline V gene data show CDR1 as LGHNA and CDR2 as YNFKEQ. J gave up 5 bases and V 6 bases, and 1 base lay outside the gene matches. This CDR3 comprises 11 residues. The DNA for the CDR3 is TGTGCCAGCAGAACAGGGGACGAGCAGTACTTC. Translating it yields CASRTGDEQYF.

This chain joins TRBV11-3 and TRBJ2-3; 8 nucleotides match TRBD2. Per germline, CDR1 SGHNT and CDR2 YENEEA. There are 15 residues in the CDR3. J lost 4 bases, V lost 1 base, and 4 bases had no gene match. CDR3 region: CASSLGGGMSDTQYF. The DNA for the CDR3 is TGTGCCAGCAGCTTAGGCGGGGGGATGTCAGATACGCAGTATTTT.

This clone is a singleton in its sample. This chain connects TRBV5-6 to TRBJ2-7, with unresolved D. The length of the CDR3 is 16 residues. Trimming shortened V by 1 base and J by 3 bases, and 17 bases separated the two germline ends. Germline V gives CDR1 SGHDT, CDR2 YYEEEE. CDR3 in amino acids: CASSLLAPDAVYEQYF. Here the CDR3 DNA reads TGTGCCAGCAGCTTGTTGGCGCCCGACGCGGTCTACGAGCAGTACTTC. Full variable domain (missing parts from reference TRBV5-6 and TRBJ2-7): DAGVTQSPTHLIKTRGQQVTLRCSPKSGHDTVSWYQQALGQGPQFIFQYYEEEERQRGNFPDRFSGHQFPNYSSELNVNALLLGDSALYLCASSLLAPDAVYEQYFGPGTRLTVT.

The chain employs TRBV19 and TRBJ2-1, with D possibly being TRBD2 (6 bases). In germline, CDR1 is LNHDA, CDR2 SQIVND (reference sequence). The V end was cut by 7 bases, the J end by 3 bases, with 10 bases between. The CDR3 extends over 13 amino acids. The CDR3 coding sequence is TGTGCCAGTATGAGGCGGGGCTACAATGAGCAGTTCTTC. Translating it yields CASMRRGYNEQFF.

The rearrangement joins TRBV3-1 (or the pseudogene TRBV3-2) to TRBJ2-1; TRBD2 matches at 8 bases. V gave up 7 bases and J gave up 4 bases; unmatched junction bases: 9. The CDR3 is 15 amino acids. Germline CDR1 and CDR2: LGHDT and YNNKEL (reference sequence). The CDR3 sequence is CASTDGGLGYNEQFF. For the CDR3, the DNA is TGTGCCAGCACCGACGGGGGACTAGGTTACAATGAGCAGTTCTTC.

This rearrangement joins TRBV6-5 to TRBJ1-1, with D tentatively TRBD1 (6 bases). The CDR3 runs 14 residues. In germline, CDR1 is MNHEY, CDR2 SVGAGI. V lost 7 bases, J lost 3 bases, and 15 bases lay in between. The CDR3, as DNA: TGTGCCAGCAAAACGGCAGGGGTGGACACTGAAGCTTTCTTT. It is translated as CASKTAGVDTEAFF.

CDR3 loop: CASSVGQGQGNTEAFF. The CDR3 DNA follows: TGTGCCAGCAGCGTAGGTCAGGGGCAGGGGAACACTGAAGCTTTCTTT. The rearrangement links TRBV9 to TRBJ1-1, with D possibly being TRBD1 (6 bases). This CDR3 comprises 16 residues. V gave up 0 bases and J gave up 1 base, with 13 bases separating them. Germline CDR1 and CDR2: SGDLS and YYNGEE.

The chain carries TRBV5-1 and TRBJ1-2; a possible D gene is TRBD1 (6 bases). The CDR3 sequence is 19 residues long. Trimming cost V 4 bases and J 0 bases, with 25 bases left between them. Germline V gene data show CDR1 as SGHRS and CDR2 as YFSETQ. Here the CDR3 reads CASSLSGFGQSLANYGYTF. The CDR3 DNA reads TGCGCCAGCAGCCTGTCCGGTTTCGGACAGAGTTTGGCTAACTATGGCTACACCTTC. The entire variable domain, with the rest obtained from reference TRBV5-1 and TRBJ1-2, is as follows: KAGVTQTPRYLIKTRGQQVTLSCSPISGHRSVSWYQQTPGQGLQFLFEYFSETQRNKGNFPGRFSGRQFSNSRSEMNVSTLELGDSALYLCASSLSGFGQSLANYGYTFGSGTRLTVV.

CDR3 loop: CAWSAGGPQHF. The CDR3 DNA sequence: TGTGCCTGGAGTGCCGGGGGTCCCCAGCATTTT. The chain carries TRBV30 and TRBJ1-5; maybe TRBD1 (5 bases). V was pared by 1 base and J by 10 bases, with 8 bases between. The CDR3 runs 11 residues. Per germline, CDR1 GTSNPN and CDR2 SVGIG (reference sequence).

This chain joins TRBV5-5 and TRBJ2-7, with 9 bases aligning to TRBD1. V was pared by 4 bases and J by 2 bases, with 7 bases of the junction left unmatched. The CDR3 consists of 15 residues. The germline V gene encodes CDR1 SGHKS and CDR2 YYEKEE (reference sequence). Written as DNA, the CDR3 is TGTGCCAGCAGCCCTGGGACAGGGTTACCCTACGAGCAGTACTTC. This gives the protein CASSPGTGLPYEQYF.

The chain joins TRBV18 to TRBJ2-1; D is unclear. Germline V CDR1 and CDR2: KGHSH, LQKENI. CDR3 size: 16 residues. Trimming stripped 1 base from V and 5 bases from J, with 15 bases between. The CDR3 coding sequence is TGTGCCAGCTCACCACGGGCCTCCTCTCTGAACAATGAGCAGTTCTTC. It specifies CASSPRASSLNNEQFF.